The 19 T cell receptor beta chains given below trace back to one sample, sequenced in a study of T-cell memory formation after mild COVID-19 (dated by TCRdb to about 2021). Libraries were prepared through 5' RACE. The instrument was an Illumina NovaSeq 6000. TCRdb itself trimmed the public reads at Q25 with fastp, ran MiXCR and retained productive beta chains. Duplicate CDR3 protein sequences are folded into a single record with the most common DNA and genes. This sample has about 7,000 distinct CDR3 sequences in its table, and about a third of those were observed once. The ten biggest clones cover about three fifths of the sample. The source material was PBMCs or a T cell subset sorted from them (not recorded which). These TCRs come from an adult woman who had mild COVID-19 (a few samples of this study predate the infection). The sample titles of this study are shuffled in the database, so cell type and time point are left out; the donor was told from shared clones.

The table lists this clonotype with a few counts. V is TRBV6-2 or TRBV6-3 and J is TRBJ2-1; D gene uncertain. This CDR3 contains 13 residues. Per germline, CDR1 MNHEY and CDR2 SVGEGT. The V end was cut by 5 bases, the J end by 5 bases, with 10 bases between. CDR3 sequence reads: CASSTGPHNEQFF. In DNA form, the CDR3 reads TGTGCCAGCAGTACTGGGCCCCACAATGAGCAGTTCTTC.

The rearrangement uses TRBV25-1 and TRBJ2-5; D ambiguous. The CDR3 has 15 residues. V was shortened by 4 bases and J by 0 bases, with 12 bases between the two germline ends. The germline CDR1 and CDR2 sequences are MGHDK and SYGVNS. Here the CDR3 DNA reads TGTGCCAGCAGTGCCATCCAGAGCTACCAAGAGACCCAGTACTTC. Its translation is CASSAIQSYQETQYF. The full variable domain, rest sourced from reference TRBV25-1 and TRBJ2-5, is EADIYQTPRYLVIGTGKKITLECSQTMGHDKMYWYQQDPGMELHLIHYSYGVNSTEKGDLSSESTVSRIRTEHFPLTLESARPSHTSQYLCASSAIQSYQETQYFGPGTRLLVL.

This sequence joins TRBV5-5 and TRBJ2-3; D might be TRBD2 (5 bases). CDR3 length: 13 amino acids. V gave up 5 bases and J gave up 2 bases, with 9 bases separating them. Germline V gene sequence: CDR1 SGHKS, CDR2 YYEKEE (reference sequence). The CDR3 DNA follows: TGTGCCAGCAGGGCTAGCCCCACAGATACGCAGTATTTT. Translation: CASRASPTDTQYF.

This clonotype was seen at least ten times. V usage is TRBV2 and J usage is TRBJ2-7, with TRBD2 identical over 13 bases. Germline V gene sequence: CDR1 SNHLY, CDR2 FYNNEI. V lost 6 bases, J lost 6 bases, and 5 bases stayed unmatched. The CDR3 sequence is 14 residues long. CDR3: CASSGLAGVSEQYF. CDR3 sequence (DNA): TGTGCCAGCAGCGGACTAGCGGGAGTCTCCGAGCAGTACTTC.

The chain couples TRBV5-1 to TRBJ2-5; 8 nucleotides agree with TRBD2. The length of the CDR3 is 15 residues. In germline, CDR1 is SGHRS, CDR2 YFSETQ. The V and J ends lost 4 bases and 1 base, in that order; junction bases with no gene match: 6. The CDR3 is CASSRGGTTQETQYF. CDR3 DNA: TGCGCCAGCAGCCGCGGGGGGACTACCCAAGAGACCCAGTACTTC. Drawing the rest from reference TRBV5-1 and TRBJ2-5, the complete variable domain is KAGVTQTPRYLIKTRGQQVTLSCSPISGHRSVSWYQQTPGQGLQFLFEYFSETQRNKGNFPGRFSGRQFSNSRSEMNVSTLELGDSALYLCASSRGGTTQETQYFGPGTRLLVL.

This clonotype was counted at least ten times. This sequence joins TRBV6-4 and TRBJ1-1, with D possibly matching TRBD1 (5 bases). CDR3 length equals 16 residues. V was shortened by 1 base and J by 1 base, with 13 bases between the two germline ends. The V gene's germline CDR1 is MRHNA and CDR2 SNTAGT. The CDR3, as DNA: TGTGCCAGCAGTGACTTACAGGTGTCCCCGAACACTGAAGCTTTCTTT. Its protein is CASSDLQVSPNTEAFF.

CDR3 DNA: TGTGCCAGCAGCTTACCGGGACAGGGGGCAGATACGCAGTATTTT. Its protein is CASSLPGQGADTQYF. The rearrangement links TRBV7-9 to TRBJ2-3; 11 nucleotides agree with TRBD1. V shed 2 bases and J 4 bases; nucleotides not matched to a gene: 2. The CDR3 covers 15 residues. Germline assignment: CDR1 SEHNR and CDR2 FQNEAQ (reference sequence). Full variable domain (rest looked up from reference TRBV7-9 and TRBJ2-3): DTGVSQNPRHKITKRGQNVTFRCDPISEHNRLYWYRQTLGQGPEFLTYFQNEAQLEKSRLLSDRFSAERPKGSFSTLEIQRTEQGDSAMYLCASSLPGQGADTQYFGPGTRLTVL.

Many counts were recorded for this clonotype. V and J are TRBV20-1 and TRBJ2-3; TRBD2 matches 8 bases. The CDR3 covers 15 residues. V lost 6 bases to trimming and J lost 2 bases; unmatched junction nucleotides: 10. Per the germline V gene, CDR1 is DFQATT and CDR2 is SNEGSKA (reference sequence). For the CDR3, the DNA is TGCAGTGCCCATAGCGGGGCGCCGCCCACAGATACGCAGTATTTT. This sequence encodes CSAHSGAPPTDTQYF.

This chain's CDR3 is CASADSTDTQYF. In DNA, the CDR3 is TGTGCCAGCGCGGACAGCACAGATACGCAGTATTTT. The chain couples TRBV7-2 to TRBJ2-3; no reliable D call. The CDR3 totals 12 residues. Germline V gene lookup returns CDR1 SGHTA and CDR2 FQGNSA. V was cut by 8 bases and J by 0 bases, with 6 bases left in between.

This clonotype was counted ten times or more. The DNA of the CDR3 is TGTGCCAGCAGCCCAACGTCAGGAGGCAGGGGATTCTATAGCAATCAGCCCCAGCATTTT. Protein sequence: CASSPTSGGRGFYSNQPQHF. V gene TRBV3-1 combines with J gene TRBJ1-5, with TRBD1 as a possible D gene (6 bases). This CDR3 is 20 amino acids long. Trimming removed 4 bases from V and 0 bases from J, with 25 bases in between. The germline V gene has CDR1 LGHDT and CDR2 YNNKEL (reference sequence).

This clonotype has ten or more counts. The V gene is TRBV20-1, the J gene TRBJ2-1; TRBD2 agrees at 9 bases. This CDR3 contains 16 residues. V lost 1 base and J lost 5; bases outside the gene matches: 9. Germline CDR1 DFQATT, CDR2 SNEGSKA (reference sequence). CDR3 nucleotide sequence: TGCAGTGCTAGAGTTTGGCGGGGGGGCGGAGACAATGAGCAGTTCTTC. Protein product: CSARVWRGGGDNEQFF.

The gene calls are TRBV2 and TRBJ2-1; D remains ambiguous. CDR3 size: 12 residues. Trimming removed 7 bases from V and 10 bases from J, with 14 bases in between. Per the germline V gene, CDR1 is SNHLY and CDR2 is FYNNEI. CDR3: CASIGERGEQFF. The CDR3 nucleotides read TGTGCCAGCATAGGTGAGCGTGGCGAGCAGTTCTTC.

This sequence joins TRBV28 and TRBJ2-2; no firm D call. Trimming stripped 4 bases from V and 7 bases from J, with 7 bases between. Germline V gives CDR1 MDHEN, CDR2 SYDVKM. CDR3 length: 12 amino acids. The CDR3, as DNA: TGTGCCAGCAGTTCTCCCTACGGGGAGCTGTTTTTT. Translation: CASSSPYGELFF.

This clonotype has ten or more counts. CDR3 sequence: CASTSRAGGPGELFF. The CDR3 DNA sequence: TGTGCCAGCACCTCGAGAGCGGGAGGCCCCGGGGAGCTGTTTTTT. J is TRBJ2-2 and V is TRBV5-4; 9 positions agree with TRBD2. J gave up 6 bases and V 6 bases, and 9 bases lay outside the gene matches. CDR3 size: 15 residues. From germline, CDR1 is SGHNT and CDR2 YYREEE (reference sequence).

This clonotype is termed medium-sized. V is TRBV10-3 and J is TRBJ2-1; D is uncertain. The V end lost 10 bases, the J end lost 0 bases, and 10 bases lay between the germline ends. The CDR3 sequence is 13 residues long. Germline CDR1 is ENHRY and CDR2 is SYGVKD. CDR3 DNA: TGTGCCAACGCTGCCAGCTCCTACAATGAGCAGTTCTTC. It encodes CANAASSYNEQFF.

By proportion, this clonotype is medium-sized. The CDR3 sequence: CASSRGPDWTDTQYF. As DNA, the CDR3 is TGTGCCAGCAGCCGCGGCCCGGACTGGACTGATACGCAGTATTTT. The rearrangement joins TRBV7-9 to TRBJ2-3; possible D gene TRBD2, 5 bases. CDR3 length: 15 residues. Germline V lookup: CDR1 SEHNR, CDR2 FQNEAQ (reference sequence). Trimming took off 5 bases at V and 6 bases at J, with 18 bases between the two ends.

This clonotype was seen at least ten times. The chain carries TRBV6-5 and TRBJ2-7; TRBD2 matches 11 bases. Germline V gives CDR1 MNHEY, CDR2 SVGAGI. V was clipped by 9 bases and J by 4 bases; unmatched bases: 5. The CDR3 totals 13 residues. CDR3 amino acids: CASSGRVDYEQYF. The CDR3 region has the DNA TGTGCCAGTAGCGGGAGGGTTGATTACGAGCAGTACTTC.

The V call is TRBV6-4, the J call TRBJ2-2; 8 nucleotides match TRBD2. Trimming at V came to 4 bases and at J to 6 bases, leaving 4 bases not matched to a gene. Germline V gene lookup returns CDR1 MRHNA and CDR2 SNTAGT. The CDR3 loop spans 14 amino acids. The CDR3: CASSAGLAPGELFF. The DNA of the CDR3 is TGTGCCAGCAGTGCCGGACTAGCCCCCGGGGAGCTGTTTTTT.

In its sample, this clonotype was seen many times. The chain uses TRBV18 and TRBJ2-5; no clear D. Looked up from germline, CDR1 is KGHSH and CDR2 is LQKENI. The CDR3 runs 14 residues. With 3 bases removed from V and 3 bases from J, the gap between germline ends came to 11 bases. The CDR3 sequence is CASSPLGKEETQYF. CDR3 bases: TGTGCCAGCTCACCCTTGGGCAAAGAAGAGACCCAGTACTTC.